This entry lists 5 T cell receptor beta chains sequenced from one sample in a study of OX40 agonist ivuxolimab in advanced cancers. Repertoires were generated with immunoSEQ multiplex PCR, while TCRdb's copy carries only in-frame clones and drops some. The sample lists more than 75,000 clones, around 83% occurring once. The material sequenced was CD4+ or CD8+ T cells sorted from blood, taken in a trial of the OX40 agonist ivuxolimab. All receptors derive from an adult with an advanced solid tumor such as melanoma, head and neck, liver or kidney cancer.

This clone was found a few times. The J gene is TRBJ2-7, the V gene TRBV4-2; 11 bases map to TRBD2. The V and J ends lost 4 bases and 6 bases, in that order; junction bases with no gene match: 5. Looked up from germline, CDR1 is LGHNA and CDR2 is YNFKEQ. The CDR3 sequence is 14 residues long. CDR3 in DNA: TGTGCCAGCAGCCTGTCGACTAGCGGGATCGAGCAGTACTTC. Translation gives CASSLSTSGIEQYF.

The chain combines TRBV19 with TRBJ2-3; 9 positions match TRBD1. The CDR3 is made up of 13 amino acids. The V gene's germline CDR1 is LNHDA and CDR2 SQIVND (reference sequence). The V segment lost 6 bases and the J segment 3 bases; nucleotides outside the gene matches: 1. The CDR3 DNA follows: TGTGCCAGTAGGGACAGGGGTACAGATACGCAGTATTTT. This gives the protein CASRDRGTDTQYF. The full variable domain, completed using reference TRBV19 and TRBJ2-3, is DGGITQSPKYLFRKEGQNVTLSCEQNLNHDAMYWYRQDPGQGLRLIYYSQIVNDFQKGDIAEGYSVSREKKESFPLTVTSAQKNPTAFYLCASRDRGTDTQYFGPGTRLTVL.

As for this clone: Other DNA sequences in this sample translate to the same CDR3. The DNA for the CDR3 is TGCGCCAGCAGCTTGGGACAGACCGAAGCTTTCTTT. Protein: CASSLGQTEAFF. The rearrangement links TRBV5-1 to TRBJ1-1; the D gene is possibly TRBD1 (5 bases). CDR1 SGHRS and CDR2 YFSETQ come from the germline V gene. CDR3 size: 12 residues. Between the trimmed V and J ends, which lost 0 bases and 8 bases, there was a span of 8 bases.

The chain recombines TRBV6-5 with TRBJ2-1; no firm D call. The germline gives CDR1 MNHEY, CDR2 SVGAGI. The CDR3 totals 12 residues. Trimming took off 6 bases at V and 4 bases at J, with 7 bases between the two ends. This CDR3 reads CASSSTYNEQFF. CDR3 sequence (DNA): TGTGCCAGCAGCAGCACATACAATGAGCAGTTCTTC.

The chain has TRBV5-5 and TRBJ1-1, with D unclear. V was clipped by 3 bases and J by 1 base, with 10 bases between them. Per germline, CDR1 SGHKS and CDR2 YYEKEE (reference sequence). CDR3 length equals 14 residues. The DNA for the CDR3 is TGTGCCAGCAGCTCCGACTGGGGGAACACTGAAGCTTTCTTT. Translated: CASSSDWGNTEAFF.